This paragraph covers one T cell receptor beta chain sequence. Between the trimmed V and J ends, which lost 2 bases and 8 bases, there was a span of 19 bases. The germline V gene encodes CDR1 LGHNA and CDR2 YNFKEQ. The CDR3 spans 16 residues. The entry originates in a study of blood T cell repertoires in COVID-19. Study summary: Italy, Spain and the United States were the sources of the convalescent and acute COVID-19 samples. PBMCs, B-cell-depleted T cells, or T cells were the source of the cDNA or gDNA that made up the material.

Original processing notes: It was from reference gene primer amplification that nucleated cell counts were estimated. Libraries were prepared by immunoSEQ multiplex PCR; TCRdb keeps only in-frame clonotypes and omits some of them. V and J calls and clone size are copied from that table; D and trimming were computed from the DNA. Of about 170,000 clones listed, 80% to 90% are singletons. This chain connects TRBV4-2 to TRBJ1-5; D is perhaps TRBD1 (5 bases). Sequencing was performed on peripheral blood. This TCR was sampled from a man aged 35-49 years who had recovered from COVID-19. The CDR3 DNA reads as TGTGCCAGCAGCCAAAAACAGGCAGTGGGGTGGGAGCCCCAGCATTTT. Protein: CASSQKQAVGWEPQHF.